The clone carrying this T cell receptor (beta chain) was seen ten or more times. The sample originates from a study of T cells in Graves' hyperthyroidism and ophthalmopathy. Study details: It was at initial diagnosis, before any treatment, that peripheral blood was collected.

RNA transcripts gave rise to amplified TCR beta CDR3 regions. First-round RT-PCR targeting the TCR CDR3 was performed with the HTBI primer set. TCRdb reanalysed the multiplex PCR reads using MiXCR and keeps one entry per CDR3 protein. The repertoire holds about 600,000 distinct CDR3 sequences, with 11% to 15% as singletons. Sequencing input: blood. The clonotype originates from a woman under 30 with Graves' ophthalmopathy.

The CDR3: CATSGYHAQGLLFNTDTQYF. As DNA, the CDR3 is TGTGCCACCAGCGGATACCACGCACAGGGTCTCCTGTTCAACACAGATACGCAGTATTTT. The chain has TRBV24-1 and TRBJ2-3; possibly TRBD1 for D (6 bases). Trimming removed 7 bases from V and 2 bases from J, with 30 bases in between. The CDR3 is 20 residues long. The V gene's germline CDR1 is KGHDR and CDR2 SFDVKD.